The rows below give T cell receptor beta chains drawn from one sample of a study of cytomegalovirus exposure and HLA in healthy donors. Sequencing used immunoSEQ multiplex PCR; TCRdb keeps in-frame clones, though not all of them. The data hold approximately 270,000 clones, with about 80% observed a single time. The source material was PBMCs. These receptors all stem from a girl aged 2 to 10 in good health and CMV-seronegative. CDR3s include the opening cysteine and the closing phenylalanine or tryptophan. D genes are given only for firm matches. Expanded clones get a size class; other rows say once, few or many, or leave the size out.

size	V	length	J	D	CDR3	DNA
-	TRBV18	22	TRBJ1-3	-	CASSSLPWAGVLTSLSGNTIYF	TGTGCCAGCTCTTCTCTGCCTTGGGCAGGGGTCCTTACATCCCTCTCTGGAAACACCATATATTTT
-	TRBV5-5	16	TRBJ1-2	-	CASTQGEGRISYGYTF	TGTGCCAGCACTCAAGGGGAGGGGCGCATAAGCTATGGCTACACCTTC
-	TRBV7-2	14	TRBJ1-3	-	CASSGQSAGNTIYF	TGTGCCAGCAGCGGACAGAGCGCTGGAAACACCATATATTTT
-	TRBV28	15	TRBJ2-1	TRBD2	CASRPRSGRLTEQFF	TGTGCCAGCAGACCTAGGAGCGGGAGGCTGACTGAGCAGTTCTTC
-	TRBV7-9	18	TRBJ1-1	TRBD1	CSSSSSDQHRGMNTEAFF	TGTTCCAGCAGCTCGAGCGACCAGCACAGGGGCATGAACACTGAAGCTTTCTTT
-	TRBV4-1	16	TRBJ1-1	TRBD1	CASSQWPGQDVGRAFF	TGCGCCAGCAGCCAATGGCCGGGACAGGACGTAGGGAGAGCTTTCTTT
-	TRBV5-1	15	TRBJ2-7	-	CASSLGGGGPNEQYF	TGCGCCAGCAGCTTGGGTGGTGGAGGGCCGAACGAGCAGTACTTC
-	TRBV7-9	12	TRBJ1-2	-	CASSRGSDGYTF	TGTGCCAGCAGCAGGGGGAGTGATGGCTACACCTTC
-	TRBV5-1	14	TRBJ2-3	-	CASVATGDTDTQYF	TGCGCCAGTGTCGCGACAGGCGACACAGATACGCAGTATTTT
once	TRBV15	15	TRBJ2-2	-	CATSRDPQNTGELFF	TGTGCCACCAGCAGAGATCCCCAAAACACCGGGGAGCTGTTTTTT
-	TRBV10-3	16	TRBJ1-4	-	CAISDERQLTNEKLFF	TGTGCCATCAGTGACGAGAGACAGCTTACTAATGAAAAACTGTTTTTT
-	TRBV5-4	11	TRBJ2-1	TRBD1	CASSRGQGEFF	TGTGCCAGCAGCCGCGGACAGGGGGAGTTCTTC
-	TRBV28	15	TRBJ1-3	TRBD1	CASTDRARSGNTIYF	TGTGCCAGCACGGACAGGGCTCGCTCTGGAAACACCATATATTTT
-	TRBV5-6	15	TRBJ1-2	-	CASSWVTGTYDGYTF	TGTGCCAGCAGCTGGGTCACCGGGACTTACGATGGCTACACCTTC
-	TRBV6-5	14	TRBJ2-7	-	CATTRARGSYEQYF	TGTGCCACCACCAGGGCGAGAGGCTCCTACGAGCAGTACTTC
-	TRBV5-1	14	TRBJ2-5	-	CASSPATGQETQYF	TGCGCCAGCAGCCCGGCGACAGGACAAGAGACCCAGTACTTC
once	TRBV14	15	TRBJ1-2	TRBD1	CASSQPGTGAYGYTF	TGTGCCAGCAGCCAGCCCGGGACAGGGGCTTATGGCTACACCTTC
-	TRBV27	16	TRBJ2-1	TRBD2	CASSHRTSGAYNEQFF	TGTGCCAGCAGTCATCGGACTAGCGGGGCATACAATGAGCAGTTCTTC
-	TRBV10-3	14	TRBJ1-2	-	CAINSGTGSNGYTF	TGTGCCATCAACTCCGGTACAGGGTCTAATGGCTACACCTTC
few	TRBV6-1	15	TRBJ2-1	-	CASSEDLSTYNEQFF	TGTGCCAGCAGTGAAGACCTTTCTACTTACAATGAGCAGTTCTTC
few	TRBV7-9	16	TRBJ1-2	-	CASSLGSGDALGGYTF	TGTGCCAGCAGCTTAGGGTCGGGAGACGCATTGGGTGGCTACACCTTC
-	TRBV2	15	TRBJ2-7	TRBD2	CASSGGLAGFYEQYF	TGTGCCAGCAGTGGGGGACTAGCGGGTTTCTACGAGCAGTACTTC
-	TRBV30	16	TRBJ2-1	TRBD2	CAWSGPSGRSYNEQFF	TGTGCCTGGAGTGGCCCCAGCGGGAGATCTTACAATGAGCAGTTCTTC
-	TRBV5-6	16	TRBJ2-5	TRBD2	CASSLGPASGQETQYF	TGTGCCAGCAGCCTGGGACCGGCTAGCGGACAAGAGACCCAGTACTTC
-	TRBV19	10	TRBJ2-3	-	CASGQSARYF	TGTGCCAGCGGACAGTCGGCTCGGTATTTT